Listed below are T cell receptor beta chains from one sample, sequenced in a study of blood T cell repertoires in COVID-19. TCRdb's copy holds only in-frame clones and misses some; the assay was immunoSEQ multiplex PCR. The profile shows fewer than 300,000 clones, around 85% of them singletons. The source material was PBMCs or T cells enriched from blood (not recorded which). These receptors were collected from a woman younger than 45 who had recovered from COVID-19. Both conserved end residues are part of each CDR3. D genes are given only for firm matches. Clone size appears in some rows only: once, few, many, or a class for an expanded clone.

clone size: .
V gene: TRBV2
J gene: TRBJ1-3
D gene: .
CDR3 protein: CASKENGNTIYF
CDR3 DNA: TGTGCCAGCAAGGAGAACGGAAACACCATATATTTT

clone size: .
V gene: TRBV6-5
J gene: TRBJ1-3
D gene: .
CDR3 protein: CASSYSHLSSGNTIYF
CDR3 DNA: TGTGCCAGCAGTTACTCGCACTTGAGCTCTGGAAACACCATATATTTT

clone size: .
V gene: TRBV7-2
J gene: TRBJ2-1
D gene: .
CDR3 protein: CASSLVAKSNNEQFF
CDR3 DNA: TGTGCCAGCAGCTTAGTAGCGAAGTCGAACAATGAGCAGTTCTTC

clone size: .
V gene: TRBV11-2
J gene: TRBJ2-3
D gene: TRBD1
CDR3 protein: CASSTGQGADTQYF
CDR3 DNA: TGTGCCAGCAGCACGGGACAGGGTGCAGATACGCAGTATTTT

clone size: .
V gene: TRBV27
J gene: TRBJ1-5
D gene: .
CDR3 protein: CASSLSRVGNQPQHF
CDR3 DNA: TGTGCCAGCAGTTTATCCAGGGTGGGGAATCAGCCCCAGCATTTT

clone size: .
V gene: TRBV10-3
J gene: TRBJ1-2
D gene: .
CDR3 protein: CAIHYRAGYTF
CDR3 DNA: TGTGCCATCCATTACAGGGCGGGCTACACCTTC

clone size: .
V gene: TRBV6-4
J gene: TRBJ2-1
D gene: TRBD2
CDR3 protein: CASSDSAGGSYNEQFF
CDR3 DNA: TGTGCCAGCAGTGACTCAGCGGGAGGCTCCTACAATGAGCAGTTCTTC

clone size: .
V gene: TRBV10-3
J gene: TRBJ1-1
D gene: .
CDR3 protein: CAIRNHGVPEAFF
CDR3 DNA: TGTGCCATCAGGAACCACGGGGTACCTGAAGCTTTCTTT

clone size: few
V gene: TRBV7-6
J gene: TRBJ2-4
D gene: TRBD2
CDR3 protein: CASSLEAGAIVAKNIQYF
CDR3 DNA: TGTGCCAGCAGCTTAGAAGCGGGGGCGATCGTAGCCAAAAACATTCAGTACTTC

clone size: .
V gene: TRBV7-9
J gene: TRBJ2-7
D gene: .
CDR3 protein: CASSLIPQYEQYF
CDR3 DNA: TGTGCCAGCAGCTTGATCCCGCAGTACGAGCAGTACTTC

clone size: .
V gene: TRBV7-9
J gene: TRBJ2-7
D gene: TRBD2
CDR3 protein: CASSLAGLAGGYEQYF
CDR3 DNA: TGTGCCAGCAGCTTAGCGGGGCTAGCGGGAGGCTACGAGCAGTACTTC

clone size: .
V gene: TRBV11-3
J gene: TRBJ2-1
D gene: .
CDR3 protein: CASSPRQAGYNEQFF
CDR3 DNA: TGTGCCAGCAGCCCTAGACAGGCAGGATACAATGAGCAGTTCTTC

clone size: .
V gene: TRBV9
J gene: TRBJ1-3
D gene: .
CDR3 protein: CASSVGGGNSGNTIYF
CDR3 DNA: TGTGCCAGCAGCGTAGGAGGCGGGAACTCTGGAAACACCATATATTTT

clone size: .
V gene: TRBV5-6
J gene: TRBJ2-2
D gene: .
CDR3 protein: CASSLVENSRGAGELFF
CDR3 DNA: TGTGCCAGCAGCTTGGTGGAAAACTCGCGGGGCGCCGGGGAGCTGTTTTTT

clone size: .
V gene: TRBV5-4
J gene: TRBJ2-7
D gene: TRBD1
CDR3 protein: CASSSQGAYEQYF
CDR3 DNA: TGTGCCAGCAGCTCACAGGGGGCGTACGAGCAGTACTTC

clone size: .
V gene: TRBV7-3
J gene: TRBJ2-2
D gene: .
CDR3 protein: CASSSGRGSGELFF
CDR3 DNA: TGTGCCAGCAGCTCGGGCCGCGGGTCCGGGGAGCTGTTTTTT

clone size: .
V gene: TRBV11-2
J gene: TRBJ2-1
D gene: TRBD2
CDR3 protein: CASSLGTSGSYNEQFF
CDR3 DNA: TGTGCCAGCAGCTTAGGGACTAGCGGGAGTTACAATGAGCAGTTCTTC

clone size: .
V gene: TRBV24-1
J gene: TRBJ2-1
D gene: .
CDR3 protein: CATSDLYKQFF
CDR3 DNA: TGTGCCACCAGTGATTTATATAAGCAGTTCTTC